The 28 T cell receptor beta chains presented below share a single source sample, sequenced in a study of cytotoxic CD8 clonotypes in ibrutinib-treated CLL. Produced via immunoSEQ multiplex PCR; TCRdb's table is partial and in-frame only. The sample records about 140,000 clones, approximately 80% being singletons. Sequences were derived from PBMCs, sampled after 12 months of ibrutinib treatment. The receptors originated from a human donor with chronic lymphocytic leukemia.

This chain joins TRBV6-5 and TRBJ1-1, with D uncertain. Deletions cut 6 bases from V and 6 bases from J, with 14 bases between. The CDR3 runs 13 residues. CDR1 and CDR2 from the germline V gene are MNHEY and SVGAGI. DNA for the CDR3: TGTGCCAGCAGGTCAGTTCTGGATGCTGAAGCTTTCTTT. This codes for CASRSVLDAEAFF.

V gene TRBV29-1 combines with J gene TRBJ2-2, with D perhaps TRBD2 (6 bases). Trimming shortened V by 0 bases and J by 5 bases, and 10 bases separated the two germline ends. CDR3 length: 14 amino acids. CDR1 is SQVTM and CDR2 is ANQGSEA in the germline V gene. CDR3: CSVEDPGETGELFF. The DNA for the CDR3 is TGCAGCGTTGAAGATCCGGGGGAGACCGGGGAGCTGTTTTTT.

J is TRBJ2-2 and V is TRBV9, with 9 bases identical to TRBD1. V gave up 4 bases and J gave up 6 bases; unmatched junction bases: 4. The CDR3 extends over 14 amino acids. Germline CDR1 and CDR2: SGDLS and YYNGEE. As DNA, the CDR3 is TGTGCCAGCAGCACGAGACAGGGGGCCGGGGAGCTGTTTTTT. It specifies CASSTRQGAGELFF.

This clone was seen a single time. A much larger clone is a single base away; this may be a read error. The J gene is TRBJ2-7, the V gene TRBV11-2; the match to TRBD1 covers 10 bases. The CDR3 totals 14 residues. V was clipped by 1 base and J by 3 bases; unmatched bases: 0. From germline, CDR1 is SGHAT and CDR2 FQNNGV. The CDR3 is CASSLGTGGYEQYF. CDR3 sequence (DNA): TGTGCCAGCAGCTTAGGGACAGGGGGCTACGAGCAGTACTTC.

This clone was counted only a few times. The chain employs TRBV5-3 and TRBJ1-5, with 11 bases fitting TRBD1. TRBV5-3 is flagged as an ORF with uncertain function. This CDR3 is 20 amino acids long. The V and J ends lost 1 base and 3 bases, in that order; junction bases with no gene match: 15. CDR3 DNA: TGTGCCAGAAGCTTGACCCGGGACAGGGGGGGAATCAGCCCCAATCAGCCCCAGCATTTT. Protein product: CARSLTRDRGGISPNQPQHF.

The genes are TRBV7-8 and TRBJ2-5; D ambiguous. V was shortened by 1 base and J by 4 bases, with 7 bases between the two germline ends. This CDR3 has 13 amino acids. Germline V gene data show CDR1 as SGHVS and CDR2 as FQNEAQ. CDR3 sequence: CASSLVGRETQYF. Written as DNA, the CDR3 is TGTGCCAGCAGCTTAGTAGGGCGAGAGACCCAGTACTTC.

This clone has just one count. V is TRBV18 and J is TRBJ2-7; TRBD1 aligns across 7 bases. Trimming removed 1 base from V and 7 bases from J; junction bases left unmatched: 13. The CDR3 extends over 16 amino acids. Per germline, CDR1 KGHSH and CDR2 LQKENI. The CDR3: CASSPLVHRGDGEQYF. The CDR3 coding sequence is TGTGCCAGCTCACCACTGGTCCACAGGGGAGACGGGGAGCAGTACTTC.

The CDR3 DNA reads as TGTGCCTGGAGTCGAACCCAGGGTGACGGCTACACCTTC. It yields the protein CAWSRTQGDGYTF. The V gene is TRBV30, the J gene TRBJ1-2, with D possibly TRBD1 on 5 matching bases. Trimming took off 2 bases at V and 8 bases at J, with 15 bases between the two ends. Germline V gives CDR1 GTSNPN, CDR2 SVGIG (reference sequence). The CDR3 length is 13 residues.

This rearrangement joins TRBV6-4 to TRBJ1-2, with 10 bases identical to TRBD1. The CDR3 is 14 amino acids. In germline, CDR1 is MRHNA, CDR2 SNTAGT. J gave up 7 bases and V 4 bases, and 6 bases lay outside the gene matches. DNA of the CDR3: TGTGCCAGCAGTGCCCTCGGGACAGGGGCTGGCTACACCTTC. Protein product: CASSALGTGAGYTF.

This clone came up once. The gene calls are TRBV9 and TRBJ1-2; 10 nucleotides align to TRBD1. With V trimmed by 4 bases and J by 3 bases, 3 bases remained unmatched. The germline V gene encodes CDR1 SGDLS and CDR2 YYNGEE. The CDR3 covers 14 residues. The chain's CDR3 is CASSRDRGHYGYTF. The CDR3 bases are TGTGCCAGCAGCCGGGACAGGGGTCACTATGGCTACACCTTC.

The chain couples TRBV27 to TRBJ2-1, with 9 bases that match TRBD2. The CDR3 is 13 residues long. In germline, CDR1 is MNHEY, CDR2 SMNVEV (reference sequence). V trimming: 5 bases; J trimming: 15 bases; junction bases outside the gene matches: 11. Here the CDR3 DNA reads TGTGCCAGCAGTCCCAGTGGCGGGAGGGCCGGGTTCTTC. This codes for CASSPSGGRAGFF.

This clone was detected only once. The chain combines TRBV4-1 with TRBJ2-5; 7 positions match TRBD2. Germline V gene data show CDR1 as MGHRA and CDR2 as YSYEKL. The CDR3 totals 18 residues. V was clipped by 4 bases and J by 0 bases; unmatched bases: 14. The CDR3 DNA sequence: TGCGCCAGCAGCCGAATAATGCACGAGCGGGGTTACCAAGAGACCCAGTACTTC. Translation: CASSRIMHERGYQETQYF.

This clone appeared a single time. The CDR3 sequence: CASSLDTGSGEKLFF. The CDR3 DNA is TGCGCCAGCAGCTTGGACACAGGGTCGGGTGAAAAACTGTTTTTT. The chain uses TRBV5-1 and TRBJ1-4; D may be TRBD1 (6 bases). Germline loops: CDR1 SGHRS, CDR2 YFSETQ. Trimming shortened V by 0 bases and J by 7 bases, and 13 bases separated the two germline ends. This CDR3 is built from 15 residues.

V is TRBV5-6 and J is TRBJ2-1; 9 bases fit TRBD2. This CDR3 has 15 amino acids. Germline assignment: CDR1 SGHDT and CDR2 YYEEEE. The ends lost 4 bases at V and 5 bases at J; junction bases unmatched: 7. The DNA of the CDR3 is TGTGCCAGCAGCCGGCCGGGACTAGCAAACAATGAGCAGTTCTTC. Translated: CASSRPGLANNEQFF.

The V call is TRBV9, the J call TRBJ1-1; D perhaps matches TRBD1 (5 bases). V was pared by 0 bases and J by 4 bases, with 7 bases between. Germline lookup yields CDR1 SGDLS and CDR2 YYNGEE. The CDR3 contains 13 residues. CDR3 DNA: TGTGCCAGCAGCGTAGAGCAGGGCACTGAAGCTTTCTTT. Encoded protein: CASSVEQGTEAFF.

The chain's CDR3 is CASSLLPTGVDSYNEQFF. CDR3 DNA: TGTGCCAGCAGCTTATTGCCGACAGGGGTCGACTCCTACAATGAGCAGTTCTTC. V and J are TRBV7-3 and TRBJ2-1; 8 bases are shared with TRBD1. The J segment lost 0 bases and the V segment lost 2 bases, leaving 9 bases of the junction unmatched. The V gene's germline CDR1 is SGHTA and CDR2 FQGTGA. The CDR3 is 18 amino acids.

The chain uses TRBV11-2 and TRBJ2-7, with D perhaps TRBD1 or TRBD2 (5 bases each). V was shortened by 7 bases and J by 0 bases, with 16 bases between the two germline ends. CDR3 size: 15 residues. Germline-derived CDR1 and CDR2 are SGHAT and FQNNGV. This chain's CDR3 is CASTSSGTVSYEQYF. The CDR3 bases are TGTGCCAGCACTTCCTCCGGGACGGTCTCCTACGAGCAGTACTTC.

This clone occurred once. The chain has TRBV28 and TRBJ1-6; maybe TRBD1 (6 bases). This CDR3 contains 15 residues. Trimming took 5 bases from V and 0 from J, leaving 8 bases between them. Looked up from germline, CDR1 is MDHEN and CDR2 is SYDVKM. The CDR3 here is CASSPDSSYNSPLHF. CDR3 in DNA: TGTGCCAGCAGTCCGGACAGCTCCTATAATTCACCCCTCCACTTT.

The J gene is TRBJ2-3, the V gene TRBV10-2; D remains ambiguous. CDR1 WSHSY and CDR2 SAAADI come from the germline V gene. Trimming removed 7 bases at V and 0 bases at J, with 2 bases between. The CDR3 totals 11 residues. CDR3 nucleotide sequence: TGCGCCAGCAAAAGCACAGATACGCAGTATTTT. Amino acid sequence: CASKSTDTQYF.

This chain connects TRBV11-3 to TRBJ2-7, with 7 bases matching TRBD2. The CDR3 has 16 residues. The V and J ends lost 5 bases and 1 base, in that order; junction bases with no gene match: 11. Germline CDR1 and CDR2: SGHNT and YENEEA. CDR3 DNA: TGTGCCAGCAGCGGACCGGGACTACCTAAATCCTACGAGCAGTACTTC. Amino acids: CASSGPGLPKSYEQYF.

This clone was seen only once. The chain combines TRBV30 with TRBJ2-5; D gene unclear. V was pared by 0 bases and J by 5 bases, with 7 bases between. Germline CDR1 is GTSNPN and CDR2 is SVGIG (reference sequence). This CDR3 spans 12 amino acids. CDR3 in amino acids: CAWSVLGETQYF. CDR3 coding DNA: TGTGCCTGGAGTGTACTGGGGGAGACCCAGTACTTC. The full variable domain, in which reference TRBV30 and TRBJ2-5 provide the parts outside the CDR3, is SQTIHQWPATLVQPVGSPLSLECTVEGTSNPNLYWYRQAAGRGLQLLFYSVGIGQISSEVPQNLSASRPQDRQFILSSKKLLLSDSGFYLCAWSVLGETQYFGPGTRLLVL.

V and J are TRBV10-3 and TRBJ2-3, with 9 bases matching TRBD2. This CDR3 comprises 18 residues. The J segment lost 4 bases and the V segment lost 3 bases, leaving 14 bases of the junction unmatched. In germline, CDR1 is ENHRY, CDR2 SYGVKD. The CDR3 DNA follows: TGTGCCATCAGTGACGCCCAGGGTAGCGGGAGAATGGCAGATACGCAGTATTTT. The encoded protein is CAISDAQGSGRMADTQYF.

The V call is TRBV7-2, the J call TRBJ1-4; tentative D call: TRBD1 (5 bases). This CDR3 is built from 15 residues. The V gene lost 1 base and the J gene lost 12 bases, with 18 bases spanning the gap. From germline, CDR1 is SGHTA and CDR2 FQGNSA. CDR3 sequence: CASSLGAGSGRELFF. Here the CDR3 DNA reads TGTGCCAGCAGCTTAGGCGCCGGCTCAGGGAGGGAACTGTTTTTT.

The J gene is TRBJ1-2, the V gene TRBV30; TRBD1 aligns across 7 bases. The CDR3 spans 14 residues. V shed 8 bases and J 4 bases; nucleotides not matched to a gene: 13. Germline assignment: CDR1 GTSNPN and CDR2 SVGIG (reference sequence). The CDR3 loop is CAGTPGQAFYGYTF. The DNA of the CDR3 is TGTGCCGGAACTCCTGGACAGGCGTTCTATGGCTACACCTTC.

V gene TRBV27 combines with J gene TRBJ2-7, with a tentative D call TRBD1 (6 bases). V lost 2 bases and J lost 5, with 10 bases in between. Per germline, CDR1 MNHEY and CDR2 SMNVEV (reference sequence). The CDR3 totals 13 residues. The CDR3: CASSLVGAHEQYF. The CDR3 bases are TGTGCCAGCAGTTTAGTGGGGGCCCACGAGCAGTACTTC.

The rearrangement uses TRBV18 and TRBJ2-2; D is undetermined. The CDR3 extends over 15 amino acids. Germline loops: CDR1 KGHSH, CDR2 LQKENI. The V gene lost 9 bases and the J gene lost 2 bases, with 16 bases spanning the gap. The CDR3 nucleotides read TGTGCCAGTTTAATTTCCGATCTCAACACCGGGGAGCTGTTTTTT. Protein sequence: CASLISDLNTGELFF.

The rearrangement links TRBV7-3 to TRBJ2-3; possibly TRBD2 for D (5 bases). Germline CDR1 SGHTA, CDR2 FQGTGA. Deletions cut 5 bases from V and 8 bases from J, with 11 bases between. CDR3 length: 12 amino acids. The CDR3 DNA is TGTGCCAGCAGCGCCTATGGAGGTACGCAGTATTTT. Protein sequence: CASSAYGGTQYF.

This clone was seen a handful of times. This sequence joins TRBV28 and TRBJ1-3, with 7 bases matching TRBD1. The CDR3 has 14 amino acids. From germline, CDR1 is MDHEN and CDR2 SYDVKM. The V segment lost 5 bases and the J segment 4 bases; nucleotides outside the gene matches: 5. CDR3 residues: CASSTGASGNTIYF. The CDR3 DNA is TGTGCCAGCAGTACAGGGGCATCAGGAAACACCATATATTTT.